The 10 T cell receptor beta chains below come from one sample, sequenced in a study of T cell responses to AZD1222 COVID-19 vaccine. Produced via immunoSEQ multiplex PCR; TCRdb's table is partial and in-frame only. The data show some 160,000 clones, just under 95% seen once. The specimen comprised peripheral blood, sampled on day 0 of AZD1222 vaccination. Every receptor here comes from an adult in good health.

This chain connects TRBV19 to TRBJ1-3, with D possibly TRBD1 on 5 matching bases. The V end lost 6 bases, the J end lost 2 bases, and 14 bases lay between the germline ends. Germline V gene data show CDR1 as LNHDA and CDR2 as SQIVND (reference sequence). The CDR3 is 15 amino acids. CDR3 DNA: TGTGCCAGTAGACCTCCGGGGCTCCCTGGAAACACCATATATTTT. Protein: CASRPPGLPGNTIYF.

Details on this clone: At one end the junction does not follow the germline gene, possibly because of a read error. The chain has TRBV5-4 and TRBJ1-5, with 9 bases that match TRBD1. Germline V CDR1 and CDR2: SGHNT, YYREEE (reference sequence). CDR3 size: 13 residues. The chain's CDR3 is CASSPLPPGQGVF. The DNA of the CDR3 is TGTGCCAGCAGCCCCCTTCCACCGGGACAGGGTGTGTTT.

The chain uses TRBV6-5 and TRBJ1-1; D unclear. The CDR3 spans 14 residues. Trimming stripped 5 bases from V and 0 bases from J, with 10 bases between. Germline-derived CDR1 and CDR2 are MNHEY and SVGAGI. The CDR3 DNA is TGTGCCAGCAGTCCTTCGGGAATGAACACTGAAGCTTTCTTT. Protein product: CASSPSGMNTEAFF.

This rearrangement joins TRBV19 to TRBJ1-4; 7 nucleotides agree with TRBD1. With V trimmed by 4 bases and J by 3 bases, 2 bases remained unmatched. Germline V gives CDR1 LNHDA, CDR2 SQIVND (reference sequence). The CDR3 has 14 residues. CDR3 sequence (DNA): TGTGCCAGTAGTACCGGGACAGCTAATGAAAAACTGTTTTTT. Amino acids: CASSTGTANEKLFF.

The chain couples TRBV7-2 to TRBJ2-1, with 7 bases identical to TRBD1. The CDR3 is made up of 15 amino acids. With V trimmed by 4 bases and J by 0 bases, 3 bases remained unmatched. Per the germline V gene, CDR1 is SGHTA and CDR2 is FQGNSA. The CDR3 DNA follows: TGTGCCAGCAGCTCGACAGGGAGCTCCTACAATGAGCAGTTCTTC. Its translation: CASSSTGSSYNEQFF.

V gene TRBV7-9 combines with J gene TRBJ2-5, with 7 bases that match TRBD1. CDR1 SEHNR and CDR2 FQNEAQ come from the germline V gene (reference sequence). The CDR3 consists of 13 residues. J was trimmed by 4 bases and V by 7 bases; bases with no gene match: 6. The CDR3 sequence is CASTHRGRETQYF. CDR3 DNA: TGTGCCAGCACCCACAGGGGTCGAGAGACCCAGTACTTC.

The chain joins TRBV6-2 or TRBV6-3 to TRBJ1-5, with D tentatively TRBD1 (5 bases). This CDR3 has 15 amino acids. Deletions cut 2 bases from V and 3 bases from J, with 11 bases between. The V gene's germline CDR1 is MNHEY and CDR2 SVGEGT. CDR3 nucleotide sequence: TGTGCCAGCAGTTACATGCGGGGACTCAATCAGCCCCAGCATTTT. This translates into CASSYMRGLNQPQHF.

V and J are TRBV7-9 and TRBJ1-6; maybe TRBD1 (6 bases). Germline V lookup: CDR1 SEHNR, CDR2 FQNEAQ (reference sequence). There are 14 residues in the CDR3. V lost 8 bases and J lost 9, with 17 bases in between. The CDR3 loop reads CASSEGGVSSPLHF. The CDR3 nucleotides read TGTGCCAGCTCCGAAGGGGGGGTGAGTTCACCCCTCCACTTT.

The chain joins TRBV7-9 to TRBJ2-7; D possibly corresponds to TRBD1 (5 bases). The CDR3 extends over 14 amino acids. The V end lost 3 bases, the J end lost 2 bases, and 11 bases lay between the germline ends. Germline CDR1 and CDR2: SEHNR and FQNEAQ (reference sequence). The CDR3 region has the DNA TGTGCCAGCAGCTTCGCCCAGGGCCCCTACGAGCAGTACTTC. Translation: CASSFAQGPYEQYF. Full variable domain (remainder filled in from reference TRBV7-9 and TRBJ2-7): DTGVSQNPRHKITKRGQNVTFRCDPISEHNRLYWYRQTLGQGPEFLTYFQNEAQLEKSRLLSDRFSAERPKGSFSTLEIQRTEQGDSAMYLCASSFAQGPYEQYFGPGTRLTVT.

The V and J genes are TRBV2 and TRBJ1-6, with D perhaps matching TRBD1 (6 bases). CDR3 length equals 15 residues. Per germline, CDR1 SNHLY and CDR2 FYNNEI. V dropped 6 bases and J dropped 6 bases, with 15 bases sitting between them. For the CDR3, the DNA is TGTGCCAGCAGAAAGCCAGGGGAGTTTAATTCACCCCTCCACTTT. This translates into CASRKPGEFNSPLHF.